The 23 T cell receptor beta chains listed next were all sequenced from one sample in a study of cytomegalovirus exposure and HLA in healthy donors. A multiplex PCR was run with 60 Vbeta primers and 13 Jbeta primers. TCRdb's copy holds only in-frame clones and misses some; the assay was immunoSEQ multiplex PCR. Of 110,000 to 150,000 clones in the sample, about two thirds were seen once. Sequencing was carried out using PBMCs. The receptors stem from a middle-aged man in good health and CMV-seronegative.

This sequence joins TRBV6-1 and TRBJ2-7; 7 nucleotides line up with TRBD1. Germline lookup yields CDR1 MNHNS and CDR2 SASEGT. Unmatched junction bases numbered 10, after V lost 8 bases and J lost 0 bases. The CDR3 is 15 amino acids. CDR3 residues: CASASGQRSSYEQYF. In nucleotides, the CDR3 is TGTGCCAGCGCCTCGGGACAGAGAAGCTCCTACGAGCAGTACTTC.

The chain uses TRBV6-5 and TRBJ2-5, with 7 nucleotides matching TRBD2. V shed 2 bases and J 5 bases; nucleotides not matched to a gene: 5. CDR1 MNHEY and CDR2 SVGAGI come from the germline V gene. The CDR3 has 14 amino acids. The CDR3 reads CASSYREVWETQYF. As DNA, the CDR3 is TGTGCCAGCAGTTACCGGGAGGTGTGGGAGACCCAGTACTTC.

This clone has only a few counts. V and J are TRBV5-5 and TRBJ1-4; D perhaps matches TRBD1 (6 bases). Germline-derived CDR1 and CDR2 are SGHKS and YYEKEE (reference sequence). The CDR3 sequence is 15 residues long. The V end lost 7 bases, the J end lost 8 bases, and 21 bases lay between the germline ends. CDR3 protein: CASQRHRAVREKLFF. CDR3 sequence (DNA): TGTGCCAGCCAGAGACACAGGGCGGTTCGGGAAAAACTGTTTTTT.

The chain recombines TRBV27 with TRBJ2-5, with D tentatively TRBD2 (5 bases). This CDR3 has 15 residues. Germline values: CDR1 MNHEY, CDR2 SMNVEV (reference sequence). Trimming stripped 3 bases from V and 0 bases from J, with 11 bases between. The CDR3 loop is CASSFRGPYQETQYF. CDR3 coding DNA: TGTGCCAGCAGTTTTCGCGGGCCGTACCAAGAGACCCAGTACTTC.

This chain joins TRBV29-1 and TRBJ2-1; D is possibly TRBD2 (6 bases). The V gene's germline CDR1 is SQVTM and CDR2 ANQGSEA. V was trimmed by 6 bases and J by 7 bases, leaving 22 bases between them. The CDR3 runs 15 residues. The CDR3, as DNA: TGCAGCGTGGGCAGGCATTACGGCGGGGAGAATGAGCAGTTCTTC. It yields the protein CSVGRHYGGENEQFF.

The chain links TRBV7-9 to TRBJ1-6; D may be TRBD1 (6 bases). The ends were cut back, 5 bases at V and 12 bases at J, with 14 bases in the middle. Germline values: CDR1 SEHNR, CDR2 FQNEAQ (reference sequence). This CDR3 spans 13 amino acids. The CDR3 region is CASSTGPRRPLHF. The CDR3, as DNA: TGTGCCAGCAGCACAGGGCCTCGCAGACCCCTCCACTTT.

The chain uses TRBV7-6 and TRBJ2-7; 10 positions agree with TRBD2. This CDR3 has 18 amino acids. In germline, CDR1 is SGHVS, CDR2 FNYEAQ. The ends lost 5 bases at V and 2 bases at J; junction bases unmatched: 15. CDR3 DNA: TGTGCCAGCAGCACCCACGAGCGGGAGGGCCTCTTAACCTACGAGCAGTACTTC. As protein: CASSTHEREGLLTYEQYF.

This clone was recorded a few times. The genes are TRBV7-2 and TRBJ2-1; TRBD2 matches 11 bases. V dropped 5 bases and J dropped 5; count of bases not matched to a gene: 5. Germline assignment: CDR1 SGHTA and CDR2 FQGNSA. This CDR3 has 15 residues. CDR3 in amino acids: CASSRGLAENNEQFF. CDR3 in DNA: TGTGCCAGCAGCAGGGGACTAGCGGAGAACAATGAGCAGTTCTTC. The whole variable domain, remainder taken from reference TRBV7-2 and TRBJ2-1, is GAGVSQSPSNKVTEKGKDVELRCDPISGHTALYWYRQSLGQGLEFLIYFQGNSAPDKSGLPSDRFSAERTGGSVSTLTIQRTQQEDSAVYLCASSRGLAENNEQFFGPGTRLTVL.

This clone was detected only a few times. The CDR3 region has the DNA TGTGCCAGCAGTGCGGGACTAGCGGGCCAAGAGACCCAGTACTTC. Translated: CASSAGLAGQETQYF. The chain uses TRBV2 and TRBJ2-5; 12 bases align to TRBD2. V gave up 4 bases and J gave up 1 base; unmatched junction bases: 1. This CDR3 is built from 15 residues. Germline CDR1 and CDR2: SNHLY and FYNNEI.

J is TRBJ1-4 and V is TRBV5-1; D is perhaps TRBD1 (6 bases). V was pared by 4 bases and J by 5 bases, with 18 bases between. The CDR3 extends over 16 amino acids. The germline V gene has CDR1 SGHRS and CDR2 YFSETQ. The CDR3 nucleotides are TGCGCCAGCAGCCCGGGGGGGGCCAACCTGAATGAAAAACTGTTTTTT. Residues: CASSPGGANLNEKLFF.

The J gene is TRBJ2-7, the V gene TRBV11-1; 12 bases fit TRBD2. V dropped 1 base and J dropped 6; count of bases not matched to a gene: 1. The CDR3 contains 14 residues. Germline CDR1 SGHAT, CDR2 FQDESV (reference sequence). The CDR3 bases are TGTGCCAGCAGCTTAGAGGGACTAGCGGGCGAGCAGTACTTC. Its protein is CASSLEGLAGEQYF.

J is TRBJ1-2 and V is TRBV5-4; possibly TRBD1 for D (5 bases). Germline V gene lookup returns CDR1 SGHNT and CDR2 YYREEE (reference sequence). This CDR3 is built from 13 residues. V lost 3 bases, J lost 8 bases, and 14 bases lay in between. The CDR3 sequence: CASSSVRGEGYTF. In DNA form, the CDR3 reads TGTGCCAGCAGCTCGGTAAGGGGCGAGGGCTACACCTTC.

This chain joins TRBV6-5 and TRBJ2-3, with 11 bases identical to TRBD2. V shed 5 bases and J 0 bases; nucleotides not matched to a gene: 1. The CDR3 loop spans 15 amino acids. Germline CDR1 is MNHEY and CDR2 is SVGAGI. In DNA, the CDR3 is TGTGCCAGCAGTCGGACTAGCGGGAGCACAGATACGCAGTATTTT. Translated: CASSRTSGSTDTQYF.

The V call is TRBV7-9, the J call TRBJ2-3, with a weak D call TRBD2 (5 bases). The CDR3 has 15 residues. Trimming removed 8 bases at V and 0 bases at J, with 15 bases between. Germline V CDR1 and CDR2: SEHNR, FQNEAQ (reference sequence). This CDR3 reads CASHGRGQSTDTQYF. The CDR3 DNA reads as TGTGCCAGCCACGGCAGAGGGCAGAGCACAGATACGCAGTATTTT.

The count of this clone is one. The V and J genes are TRBV7-9 and TRBJ2-7, with D possibly matching TRBD1 (6 bases). The V and J ends lost 3 bases and 4 bases respectively, with 28 bases between them. CDR3 length: 19 residues. CDR1 and CDR2 (germline): SEHNR, FQNEAQ (reference sequence). CDR3 coding DNA: TGTGCCAGCAGCTTGAGTTTGGGTCCGGATAGCCGTAGGGGGTACGAGCAGTACTTC. Translating it yields CASSLSLGPDSRRGYEQYF.

The chain recombines TRBV30 with TRBJ1-1, with TRBD1 as a possible D gene (5 bases). Germline V gene sequence: CDR1 GTSNPN, CDR2 SVGIG (reference sequence). The CDR3 sequence is 15 residues long. Trimming took 0 bases from V and 1 from J, leaving 12 bases between them. The DNA for the CDR3 is TGTGCCTGGAGTGTAATGTGGGGGGGGAACACTGAAGCTTTCTTT. As protein: CAWSVMWGGNTEAFF.

The V and J genes are TRBV28 and TRBJ2-7, with 11 bases lining up with TRBD1. Germline V gene lookup returns CDR1 MDHEN and CDR2 SYDVKM. The trim removed 6 bases at V and 7 bases at J, leaving 8 bases unmatched. This CDR3 has 14 residues. Here the CDR3 reads CASRYDRDRGEQYF. DNA of the CDR3: TGTGCCAGCAGATACGACCGGGACAGGGGGGAGCAGTACTTC.

V gene TRBV7-2 combines with J gene TRBJ1-5; TRBD1 is a possible D gene (5 bases). Per germline, CDR1 SGHTA and CDR2 FQGNSA. V lost 2 bases to trimming and J lost 2 bases, with 10 bases between them. The CDR3 is made up of 15 amino acids. CDR3 DNA sequence: TGTGCCAGCAGCTTACGGGGGGGTGGCAATCAGCCCCAGCATTTT. Its translation is CASSLRGGGNQPQHF.

The rearrangement links TRBV18 to TRBJ1-1, with a weak D call TRBD1 (5 bases). The V and J ends lost 4 bases and 1 base respectively, with 13 bases between them. Germline lookup yields CDR1 KGHSH and CDR2 LQKENI. The CDR3 extends over 15 amino acids. This CDR3 reads CASSLRGGENTEAFF. CDR3 bases: TGTGCCAGCTCACTACGGGGGGGGGAGAACACTGAAGCTTTCTTT.

The gene calls are TRBV7-7 and TRBJ2-5; weak D call: TRBD2 (6 bases). This CDR3 contains 14 residues. Germline CDR1 reads SSHAT; CDR2 reads FNYEAQ (reference sequence). V lost 5 bases to trimming and J lost 8 bases, with 18 bases between them. CDR3 bases: TGTGCCAGCAGCCCATCTGGCCTAGCGTCAACCCAGTACTTC. This translates into CASSPSGLASTQYF.

The chain carries TRBV5-6 and TRBJ2-5; 7 nucleotides line up with TRBD1. Near its end, the DNA agrees better with TRBJ2-7, so the J call may be wrong. The germline V gene encodes CDR1 SGHDT and CDR2 YYEEEE. This CDR3 is built from 14 residues. CDR3 in DNA: TGTGCCAGCAGCTTGAAAAGGGACAGCTACGAGCAGTACTTC. As protein: CASSLKRDSYEQYF.

Comment on this clone: Compared with germline, one end of the junction differs, possibly owing to a read error. The sample contains more than one DNA sequence encoding this CDR3. This chain uses TRBV7-7 with TRBJ2-3; possible D gene TRBD1, 6 bases. In germline, CDR1 is SSHAT, CDR2 FNYEAQ (reference sequence). The CDR3 has 14 residues. DNA for the CDR3: TGTGCCAGCAGCTTAGACCGGGACACAGACACGCAGTATTTT. Translation gives CASSLDRDTDTQYF.

This clone has only a few counts. The chain uses TRBV29-1 and TRBJ1-1; weak D call: TRBD1 (5 bases). V lost 4 bases and J 4 bases, leaving 10 bases between the germline ends. The germline gives CDR1 SQVTM, CDR2 ANQGSEA. This CDR3 is 12 amino acids long. CDR3 sequence: CSVVGGVTEAFF. In nucleotides, the CDR3 is TGCAGCGTTGTGGGAGGGGTCACTGAAGCTTTCTTT.